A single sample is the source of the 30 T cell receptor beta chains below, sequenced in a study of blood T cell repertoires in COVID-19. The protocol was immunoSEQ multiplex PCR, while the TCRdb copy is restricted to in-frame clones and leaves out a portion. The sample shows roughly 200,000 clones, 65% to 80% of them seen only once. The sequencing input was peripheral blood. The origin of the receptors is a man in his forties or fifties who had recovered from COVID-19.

CDR3 DNA: TGTGCCAGCAGCTTAACTATGGGACAGGACTCTGGAAACACCATATATTTT. The encoded protein is CASSLTMGQDSGNTIYF. The V gene is TRBV7-9, the J gene TRBJ1-3; 8 bases match TRBD1. V trimming: 2 bases; J trimming: 0 bases; junction bases outside the gene matches: 6. CDR1 is SEHNR, CDR2 FQNEAQ, per germline (reference sequence). This CDR3 is built from 17 residues.

Written as DNA, the CDR3 is TGTGCCAGCGGGGCCCTAGCGGTAAGCACAGATACGCAGTATTTT. Amino acids: CASGALAVSTDTQYF. V is TRBV2 and J is TRBJ2-3; 7 bases align to TRBD2. V shed 8 bases and J 0 bases; nucleotides not matched to a gene: 8. Germline lookup yields CDR1 SNHLY and CDR2 FYNNEI. This CDR3 comprises 15 residues.

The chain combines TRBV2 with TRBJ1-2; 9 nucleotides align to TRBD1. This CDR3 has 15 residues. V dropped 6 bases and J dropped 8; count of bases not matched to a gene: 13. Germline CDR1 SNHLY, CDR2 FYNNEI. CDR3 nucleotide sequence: TGTGCCAGCAGCGCTACCCGGACAGGGGTTTTGGGCTACACCTTC. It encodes CASSATRTGVLGYTF.

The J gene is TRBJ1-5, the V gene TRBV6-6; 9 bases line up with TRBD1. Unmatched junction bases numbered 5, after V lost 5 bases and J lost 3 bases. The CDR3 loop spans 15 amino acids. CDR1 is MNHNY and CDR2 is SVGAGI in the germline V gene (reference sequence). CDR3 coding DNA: TGTGCCAGCAGTCCCGGGACAGGGTACAATCAGCCCCAGCATTTT. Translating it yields CASSPGTGYNQPQHF.

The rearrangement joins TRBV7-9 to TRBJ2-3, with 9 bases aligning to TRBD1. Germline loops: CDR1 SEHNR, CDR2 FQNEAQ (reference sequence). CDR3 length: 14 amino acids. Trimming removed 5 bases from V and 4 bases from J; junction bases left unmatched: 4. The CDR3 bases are TGTGCCAGCAGCACCCGACAGGGGGCAGATACGCAGTATTTT. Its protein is CASSTRQGADTQYF.

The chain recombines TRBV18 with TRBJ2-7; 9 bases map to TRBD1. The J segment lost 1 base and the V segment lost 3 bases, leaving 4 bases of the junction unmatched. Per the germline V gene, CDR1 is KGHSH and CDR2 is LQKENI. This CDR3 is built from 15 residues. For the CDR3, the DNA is TGTGCCAGCTCACCGCCGGGACAGGGATCCTACGAGCAGTACTTC. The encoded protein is CASSPPGQGSYEQYF.

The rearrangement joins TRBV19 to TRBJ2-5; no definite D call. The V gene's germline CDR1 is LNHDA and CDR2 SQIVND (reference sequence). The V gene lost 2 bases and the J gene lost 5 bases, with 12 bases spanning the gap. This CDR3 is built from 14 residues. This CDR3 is CASSILASVETQYF. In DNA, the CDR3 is TGTGCCAGTAGTATATTGGCCTCCGTCGAGACCCAGTACTTC.

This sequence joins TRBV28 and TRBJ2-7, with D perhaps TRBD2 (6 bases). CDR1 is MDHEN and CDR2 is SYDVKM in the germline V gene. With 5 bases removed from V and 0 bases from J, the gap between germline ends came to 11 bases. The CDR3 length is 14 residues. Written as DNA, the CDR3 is TGTGCCAGCAGTAAAGCGGGTAGCTCCTACGAGCAGTACTTC. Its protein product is CASSKAGSSYEQYF.

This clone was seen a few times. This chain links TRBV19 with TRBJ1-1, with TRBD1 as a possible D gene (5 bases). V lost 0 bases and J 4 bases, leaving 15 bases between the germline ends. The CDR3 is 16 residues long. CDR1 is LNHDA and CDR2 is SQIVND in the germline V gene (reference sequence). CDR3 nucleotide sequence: TGTGCCAGTAGTATAGATCCCGGGGGTAAAGGCACTGAAGCTTTCTTT. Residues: CASSIDPGGKGTEAFF.

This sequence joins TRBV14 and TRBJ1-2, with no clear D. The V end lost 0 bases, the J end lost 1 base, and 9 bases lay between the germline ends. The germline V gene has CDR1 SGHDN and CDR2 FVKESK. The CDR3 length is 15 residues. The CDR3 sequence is CASSQDTYSNYGYTF. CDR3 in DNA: TGTGCCAGCAGCCAAGATACATACAGTAACTATGGCTACACCTTC.

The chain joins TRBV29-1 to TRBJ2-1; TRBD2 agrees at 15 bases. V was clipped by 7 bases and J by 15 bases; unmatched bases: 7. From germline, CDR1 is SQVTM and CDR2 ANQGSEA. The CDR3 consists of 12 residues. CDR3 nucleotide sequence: TGCAGCGGGGACGGACTAGCGGGAGGGGCGTTCTTC. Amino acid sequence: CSGDGLAGGAFF.

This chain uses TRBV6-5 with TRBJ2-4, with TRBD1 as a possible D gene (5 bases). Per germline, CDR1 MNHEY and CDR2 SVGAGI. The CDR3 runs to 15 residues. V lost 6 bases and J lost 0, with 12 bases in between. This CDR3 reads CASSTGLPAKNIQYF. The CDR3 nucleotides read TGTGCCAGCAGCACAGGTCTACCAGCCAAAAACATTCAGTACTTC.

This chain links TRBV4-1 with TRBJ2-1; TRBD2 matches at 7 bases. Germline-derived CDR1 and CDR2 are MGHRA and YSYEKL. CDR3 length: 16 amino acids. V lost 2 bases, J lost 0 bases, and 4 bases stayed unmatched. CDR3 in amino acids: CASSQLGLDSYNEQFF. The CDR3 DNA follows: TGCGCCAGCAGCCAACTAGGACTAGACTCCTACAATGAGCAGTTCTTC.

CDR3 sequence: CASNFGWWYGYTF. The CDR3 coding sequence is TGTGCCAGCAATTTTGGCTGGTGGTATGGCTACACCTTC. The chain combines TRBV6-7 with TRBJ1-2; D call uncertain. TRBV6-7 falls under the ORF class, with uncertain function. The CDR3 is 13 amino acids. Trimming cost V 7 bases and J 5 bases, with 14 bases left between them.

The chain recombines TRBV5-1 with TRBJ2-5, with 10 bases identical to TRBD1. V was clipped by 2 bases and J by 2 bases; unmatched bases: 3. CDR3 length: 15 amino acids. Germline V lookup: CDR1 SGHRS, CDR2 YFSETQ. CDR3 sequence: CASSFRDRGQETQYF. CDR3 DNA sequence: TGCGCCAGCAGCTTTAGGGACAGGGGACAAGAGACCCAGTACTTC.

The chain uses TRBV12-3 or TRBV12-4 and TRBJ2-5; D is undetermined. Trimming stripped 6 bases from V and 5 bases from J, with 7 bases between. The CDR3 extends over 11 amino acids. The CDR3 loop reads CASSSGETQYF. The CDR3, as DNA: TGTGCCAGCAGCTCCGGGGAGACCCAGTACTTC.

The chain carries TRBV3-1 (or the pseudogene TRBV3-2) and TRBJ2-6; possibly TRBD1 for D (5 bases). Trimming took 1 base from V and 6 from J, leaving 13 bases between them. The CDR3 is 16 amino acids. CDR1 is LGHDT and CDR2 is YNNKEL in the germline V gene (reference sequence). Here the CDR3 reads CASSQGLAGKANVLTF. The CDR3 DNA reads TGTGCCAGCAGCCAAGGTCTCGCAGGGAAGGCCAACGTCCTGACTTTC.

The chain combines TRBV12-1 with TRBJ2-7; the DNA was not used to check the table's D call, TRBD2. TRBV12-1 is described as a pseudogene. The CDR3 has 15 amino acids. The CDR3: CASSLVAGSLYEQYF. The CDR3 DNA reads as TGTGCCAGCAGCTTAGTAGCGGGATCACTTTACGAGCAGTACTTC.

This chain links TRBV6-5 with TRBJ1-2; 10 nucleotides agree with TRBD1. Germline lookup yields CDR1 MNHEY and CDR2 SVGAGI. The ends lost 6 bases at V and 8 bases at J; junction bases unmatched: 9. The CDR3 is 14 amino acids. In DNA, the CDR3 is TGTGCCAGCAGCGATACTGACAGGGGGCTCGGCTACACCTTC. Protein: CASSDTDRGLGYTF.

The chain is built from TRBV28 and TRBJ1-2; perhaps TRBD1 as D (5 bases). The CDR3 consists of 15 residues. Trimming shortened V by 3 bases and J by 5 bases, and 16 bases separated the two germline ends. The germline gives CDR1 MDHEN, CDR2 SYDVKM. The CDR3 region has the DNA TGTGCCAGCAGTTTCCTTGGACGGGGGTTGTATGGCTACACCTTC. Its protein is CASSFLGRGLYGYTF.

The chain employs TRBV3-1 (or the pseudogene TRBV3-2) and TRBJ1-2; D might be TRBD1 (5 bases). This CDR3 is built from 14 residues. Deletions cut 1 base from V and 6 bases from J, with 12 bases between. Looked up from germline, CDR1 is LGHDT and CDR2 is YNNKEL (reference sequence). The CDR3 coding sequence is TGTGCCAGCAGCCAAGGAGGCTCGGGGGATGGCTACACCTTC. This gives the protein CASSQGGSGDGYTF.

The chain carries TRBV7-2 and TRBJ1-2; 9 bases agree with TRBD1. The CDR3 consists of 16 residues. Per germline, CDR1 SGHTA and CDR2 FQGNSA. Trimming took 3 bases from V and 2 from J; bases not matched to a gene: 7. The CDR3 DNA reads TGTGCCAGCAGCTTGGGAGGGACAGGGAAAAACTATGGCTACACCTTC. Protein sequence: CASSLGGTGKNYGYTF.

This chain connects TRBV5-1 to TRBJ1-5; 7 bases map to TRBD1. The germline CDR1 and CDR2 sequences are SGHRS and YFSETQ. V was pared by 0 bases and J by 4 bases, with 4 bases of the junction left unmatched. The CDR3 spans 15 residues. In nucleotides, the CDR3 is TGCGCCAGCAGCTTGGATGCAGGGGGGAATCAGCCCCAGCATTTT. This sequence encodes CASSLDAGGNQPQHF.

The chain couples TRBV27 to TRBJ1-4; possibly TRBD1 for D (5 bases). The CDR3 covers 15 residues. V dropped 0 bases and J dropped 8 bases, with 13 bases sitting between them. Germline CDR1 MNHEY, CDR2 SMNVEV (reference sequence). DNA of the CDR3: TGTGCCAGCAGTTTATCACCGGGGGTCGGGGAAAAACTGTTTTTT. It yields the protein CASSLSPGVGEKLFF.

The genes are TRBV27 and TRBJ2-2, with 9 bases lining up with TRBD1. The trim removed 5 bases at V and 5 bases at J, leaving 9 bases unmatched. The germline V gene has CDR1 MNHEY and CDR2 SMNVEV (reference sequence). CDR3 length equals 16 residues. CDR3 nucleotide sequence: TGTGCCAGCAGTACATCTCCAGGGACAGGGACCGGGGAGCTGTTTTTT. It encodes CASSTSPGTGTGELFF.

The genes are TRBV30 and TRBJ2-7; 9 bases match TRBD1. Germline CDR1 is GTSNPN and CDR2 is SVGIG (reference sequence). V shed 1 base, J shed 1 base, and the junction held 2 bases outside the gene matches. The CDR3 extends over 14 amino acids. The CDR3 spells CAWSGQGGSYEQYF. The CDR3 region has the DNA TGTGCCTGGAGTGGACAGGGGGGGTCCTACGAGCAGTACTTC.

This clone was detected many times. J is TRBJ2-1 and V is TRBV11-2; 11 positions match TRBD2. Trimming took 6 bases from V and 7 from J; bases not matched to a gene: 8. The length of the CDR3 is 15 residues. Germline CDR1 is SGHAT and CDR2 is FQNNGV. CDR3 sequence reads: CASRKGTSGLNEQFF. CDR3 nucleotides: TGTGCCAGCAGGAAGGGGACTAGCGGTCTTAATGAGCAGTTCTTC.

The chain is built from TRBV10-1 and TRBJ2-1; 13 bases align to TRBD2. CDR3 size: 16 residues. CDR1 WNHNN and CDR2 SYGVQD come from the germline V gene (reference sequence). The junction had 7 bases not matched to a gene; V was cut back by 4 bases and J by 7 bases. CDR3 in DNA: TGCGCCAGCAGTGGAGGGACTAGCGGGATGAAGAATGAGCAGTTCTTC. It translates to CASSGGTSGMKNEQFF.

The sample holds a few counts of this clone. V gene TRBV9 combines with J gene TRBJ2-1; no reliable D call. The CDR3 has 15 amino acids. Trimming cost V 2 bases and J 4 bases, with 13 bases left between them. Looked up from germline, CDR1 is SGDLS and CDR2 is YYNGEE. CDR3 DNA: TGTGCCAGCAGCGTCACTCTCGGTAATTACAATGAGCAGTTCTTC. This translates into CASSVTLGNYNEQFF.

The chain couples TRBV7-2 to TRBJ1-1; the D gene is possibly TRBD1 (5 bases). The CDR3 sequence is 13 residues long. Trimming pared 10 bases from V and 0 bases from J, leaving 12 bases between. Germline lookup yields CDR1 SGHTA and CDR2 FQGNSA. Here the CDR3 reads CAISPGLNTEAFF. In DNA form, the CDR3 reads TGTGCCATTTCGCCAGGGTTGAACACTGAAGCTTTCTTT.